What follows are 19 T cell receptor beta chains derived from one specimen sequenced in a study of control samples from healthy donors and cancer patients. Profiled with immunoSEQ multiplex PCR; TCRdb holds only in-frame clones, not every one. This table holds approximately 90,000 clones, 86% found once. Material for sequencing was blood. The receptors originated from a man aged 25 to 40 in good health.

The chain combines TRBV5-5 with TRBJ1-1; the D is unclear. Trimming cost V 0 bases and J 7 bases, with 7 bases left between them. The CDR3 loop spans 12 amino acids. Germline assignment: CDR1 SGHKS and CDR2 YYEKEE (reference sequence). CDR3 coding DNA: TGTGCCAGCAGCTTGGAGCGTTATGAAGCTTTCTTT. This sequence encodes CASSLERYEAFF.

The chain has TRBV10-3 and TRBJ1-4, with D hard to call. The CDR3 covers 16 residues. Per the germline V gene, CDR1 is ENHRY and CDR2 is SYGVKD. Trimming shortened V by 0 bases and J by 0 bases, and 8 bases separated the two germline ends. The DNA for the CDR3 is TGTGCCATCAGTGAGTCATATCAGGCAACTAATGAAAAACTGTTTTTT. It codes for CAISESYQATNEKLFF.

V is TRBV7-2 and J is TRBJ2-1, with TRBD2 matching over 7 bases. With 7 bases clipped from V and 0 bases from J, the junction kept 9 bases outside the gene matches. Germline CDR1 is SGHTA and CDR2 is FQGNSA. The CDR3 spans 16 residues. The CDR3 loop reads CASIQGAGSSYNEQFF. CDR3 nucleotides: TGTGCCAGCATCCAAGGAGCGGGGAGCTCCTACAATGAGCAGTTCTTC. Filled out from reference TRBV7-2 and TRBJ2-1, the complete variable domain reads GAGVSQSPSNKVTEKGKDVELRCDPISGHTALYWYRQSLGQGLEFLIYFQGNSAPDKSGLPSDRFSAERTGGSVSTLTIQRTQQEDSAVYLCASIQGAGSSYNEQFFGPGTRLTVL.

This clone was picked up one time. CDR3 protein: CASRSGQGYTDTQYF. The CDR3 nucleotides are TGTGCCAGCAGGTCCGGACAGGGCTACACAGATACGCAGTATTTT. The chain recombines TRBV6-5 with TRBJ2-3; 8 positions agree with TRBD1. The CDR3 consists of 15 residues. Germline V gene data show CDR1 as MNHEY and CDR2 as SVGAGI. V dropped 6 bases and J dropped 2; count of bases not matched to a gene: 7.

V usage is TRBV12-5 and J usage is TRBJ2-7; 7 bases are shared with TRBD1. From germline, CDR1 is LGHNT and CDR2 FRNRAP. This CDR3 region has 12 residues. Trimming took 8 bases from V and 2 from J; bases not matched to a gene: 3. The CDR3 sequence is CASSDRAYEQYF. CDR3 sequence (DNA): TGTGCTAGTTCCGACAGGGCCTACGAGCAGTACTTC. Complete variable domain (other parts from reference TRBV12-5 and TRBJ2-7): DARVTQTPRHKVTEMGQEVTMRCQPILGHNTVFWYRQTMMQGLELLAYFRNRAPLDDSGMPKDRFSAEMPDATLATLKIQPSEPRDSAVYFCASSDRAYEQYFGPGTRLTVT.

The chain joins TRBV4-1 to TRBJ2-4; perhaps TRBD2 as D (5 bases). The germline V and J ends were trimmed by 1 base and 0 bases, with 13 bases remaining between them. The CDR3 sequence is 17 residues long. Per the germline V gene, CDR1 is MGHRA and CDR2 is YSYEKL. This CDR3 is CASSQGSGRLAKNIQYF. CDR3 nucleotide sequence: TGCGCCAGCAGCCAAGGGAGCGGCAGGCTAGCCAAAAACATTCAGTACTTC.

In DNA form, the CDR3 reads TGCGCCAGCAGCTTGCTAGCGGATCGGACGGGCTCCTACGAGCAGTACTTC. Translating it yields CASSLLADRTGSYEQYF. The V and J genes are TRBV5-1 and TRBJ2-7; 7 bases agree with TRBD2. V lost 1 base and J lost 0; bases outside the gene matches: 10. The V gene's germline CDR1 is SGHRS and CDR2 YFSETQ. The CDR3 has 17 amino acids.

Remarks on this clone: The sample has other DNA sequences that encode this CDR3 too. The chain combines TRBV7-2 with TRBJ1-1; D call uncertain. The CDR3 runs to 13 residues. V lost 5 bases to trimming and J lost 0 bases, with 7 bases between them. In germline, CDR1 is SGHTA, CDR2 FQGNSA. CDR3 residues: CASSPYLNTEAFF. The DNA for the CDR3 is TGTGCCAGCAGCCCCTATCTGAACACTGAAGCTTTCTTT.

This chain connects TRBV19 to TRBJ1-2; D unresolved. Germline CDR1 and CDR2: LNHDA and SQIVND (reference sequence). V dropped 4 bases and J dropped 5 bases, with 11 bases sitting between them. The CDR3 sequence is 13 residues long. The CDR3 DNA reads TGTGCCAGTAGTACGGGAGCAAGGTATGGCTACACCTTC. Amino acid sequence: CASSTGARYGYTF.

The gene calls are TRBV6-6 and TRBJ1-1; D gene unclear. The CDR3 consists of 15 residues. The V gene lost 3 bases and the J gene lost 0 bases, with 11 bases spanning the gap. Germline V gene sequence: CDR1 MNHNY, CDR2 SVGAGI (reference sequence). In DNA, the CDR3 is TGTGCCAGCAGTTATCTGGGGAAGATGAACACTGAAGCTTTCTTT. Translation: CASSYLGKMNTEAFF.

This chain links TRBV5-1 with TRBJ2-3; 16 nucleotides agree with TRBD2. This CDR3 region has 17 residues. Trimming removed 4 bases from V and 4 bases from J; junction bases left unmatched: 6. CDR1 and CDR2 (germline): SGHRS, YFSETQ. The CDR3 DNA reads TGCGCCAGCAGCCCATCCGGGACTAGCGGGGGGGCAGATACGCAGTATTTT. This gives the protein CASSPSGTSGGADTQYF. Full variable domain (remainder filled in from reference TRBV5-1 and TRBJ2-3): KAGVTQTPRYLIKTRGQQVTLSCSPISGHRSVSWYQQTPGQGLQFLFEYFSETQRNKGNFPGRFSGRQFSNSRSEMNVSTLELGDSALYLCASSPSGTSGGADTQYFGPGTRLTVL.

The chain uses TRBV5-4 and TRBJ1-2; possibly TRBD1 for D (5 bases). V lost 4 bases and J 4 bases, leaving 11 bases between the germline ends. CDR1 is SGHNT and CDR2 is YYREEE in the germline V gene (reference sequence). The CDR3 covers 13 residues. The CDR3 region is CASSLDQGYGYTF. The CDR3 coding sequence is TGTGCCAGCAGCCTTGATCAGGGCTATGGCTACACCTTC.

The V and J genes are TRBV21-1 and TRBJ2-7; the table's D call TRBD2 went unverified against the DNA. TRBV21-1 is annotated as a pseudogene. The CDR3 has 16 amino acids. The CDR3 nucleotides read TGTGCCAGCAGCAAAGCAGAACGGGGGGGCTTCTACGAGCAGTACGTC. Protein sequence: CASSKAERGGFYEQYV.

The V and J genes are TRBV5-8 and TRBJ1-4; no clear D. In germline, CDR1 is SGHTS, CDR2 YDEGEE. The CDR3 runs 15 residues. The V end was cut by 3 bases, the J end by 0 bases, with 9 bases between. CDR3 region: CASSSQTATNEKLFF. In nucleotides, the CDR3 is TGTGCCAGCAGCTCCCAAACTGCAACTAATGAAAAACTGTTTTTT.

The CDR3 protein is CASSKARGTGQPQHF. CDR3 DNA sequence: TGTGCCAGCAGCAAAGCCCGGGGGACGGGTCAGCCCCAGCATTTT. This chain links TRBV21-1 with TRBJ1-5. TRBV21-1 is marked as a pseudogene. CDR3 length: 15 amino acids.

This clone was recorded once. The chain carries TRBV11-2 and TRBJ1-6; possible D gene TRBD1, 5 bases. The V gene's germline CDR1 is SGHAT and CDR2 FQNNGV. There are 15 residues in the CDR3. Between the trimmed V and J ends, which lost 4 bases and 5 bases, there was a span of 12 bases. CDR3 amino acids: CASSSQGFNNSPLHF. The CDR3 DNA reads as TGTGCCAGCAGCTCCCAGGGTTTTAATAATTCACCCCTCCACTTT.

The chain couples TRBV5-1 to TRBJ2-7; 7 bases agree with TRBD2. The CDR3 runs 14 residues. Germline CDR1 reads SGHRS; CDR2 reads YFSETQ. The J segment lost 1 base and the V segment lost 6 bases, leaving 7 bases of the junction unmatched. The CDR3 coding sequence is TGCGCCAGCAAGTCGGGGGGTGAATCCTACGAGCAGTACTTC. Amino acid sequence: CASKSGGESYEQYF.

The V gene is TRBV6-5, the J gene TRBJ2-3; D remains ambiguous. Between the trimmed V and J ends, which lost 6 bases and 6 bases, there was a span of 19 bases. Germline loops: CDR1 MNHEY, CDR2 SVGAGI. CDR3 length: 15 amino acids. CDR3 region: CASSLISTNRDTQYF. CDR3 bases: TGTGCCAGCAGCCTAATTTCTACAAACCGGGATACGCAGTATTTT.

This clone was counted a single time. In nucleotides, the CDR3 is TGTGCCACCCTACAGTCAACAGCCAAAAACATTCAGTACTTC. Amino acid sequence: CATLQSTAKNIQYF. This rearrangement joins TRBV6-6 to TRBJ2-4; D remains unclear. Germline CDR1 reads MNHNY; CDR2 reads SVGAGI (reference sequence). Trimming pared 10 bases from V and 0 bases from J, leaving 13 bases between. This CDR3 spans 14 amino acids.